This entry features one TCR beta chain sequence. The specificity of this receptor is unknown. Base qualities are not recorded, but no much larger clone differs from it by a single base. In this study, focal radiation therapy paired with CTLA-4 blockade (ipilimumab) was tested in patients who had chemo-refractory metastatic non-small-cell lung cancer. The data originate from a study of radiotherapy plus CTLA-4 blockade in lung cancer (dated by TCRdb to 2016 to 2019). The study in broad terms: Among enrolled patients, 15% to 20% had an objective response and 25% to 35% reached disease control.

Libraries came from the immunoSEQ multiplex PCR assay. Held by TCRdb, this immuneACCESS table contains in-frame sequences only and omits some clones. Under half of the omission traces to an unresolved V gene where checked; the cause of the rest is unknown. The sample table records some 60,000 clones; about 80% of these occur just once. The biggest ten clones account for almost 4% of the sample. Trimming takes 8 bases off V and 6 bases off J; junction bases not matched to a gene: 1. CDR1 is given as LNHDA and CDR2 as SQIVND, both from the germline V gene (reference sequence). From the cysteine through the phenylalanine, the CDR3 covers 11 amino acids. Here the CDR3 DNA is all that survives: 33 bases in frame from base 1. The paper as a whole reports these results and caveats: The strongest predictors of response, as reported, were early dynamic changes in blood T cell clones along with a rise in serum interferon-beta after radiation. After treatment with radiotherapy and ipilimumab, TCR clones that originated in tumors expanded in peripheral blood.

This receptor was obtained from a human donor with non-small cell lung cancer who had a partial response to radiotherapy plus ipilimumab. This receptor chain uses TRBV19 and TRBJ2-1, and TRBD1 aligns with 7 junction nucleotides. The sequences come from peripheral blood, collected from a patient treated with radiotherapy plus ipilimumab. The DNA sequence is given as TGTGCCAGTGGACAGGCCAATGAGCAGTTCTTC. Its translation is CASGQANEQFF.